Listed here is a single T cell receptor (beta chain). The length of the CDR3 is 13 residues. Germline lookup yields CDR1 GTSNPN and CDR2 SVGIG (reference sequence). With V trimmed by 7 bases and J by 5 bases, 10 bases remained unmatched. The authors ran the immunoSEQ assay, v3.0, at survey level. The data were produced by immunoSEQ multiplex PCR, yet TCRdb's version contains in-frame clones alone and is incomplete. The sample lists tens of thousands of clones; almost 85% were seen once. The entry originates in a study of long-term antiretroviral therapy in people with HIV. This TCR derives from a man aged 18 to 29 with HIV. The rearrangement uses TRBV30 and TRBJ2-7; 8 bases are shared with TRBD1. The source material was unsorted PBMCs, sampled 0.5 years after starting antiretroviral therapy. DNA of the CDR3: TGTGCCTTACAACAGGGGGGCCCTGACGAGCAGTACTTC. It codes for CALQQGGPDEQYF. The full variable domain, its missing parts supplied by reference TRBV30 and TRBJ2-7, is SQTIHQWPATLVQPVGSPLSLECTVEGTSNPNLYWYRQAAGRGLQLLFYSVGIGQISSEVPQNLSASRPQDRQFILSSKKLLLSDSGFYLCALQQGGPDEQYFGPGTRLTVT.